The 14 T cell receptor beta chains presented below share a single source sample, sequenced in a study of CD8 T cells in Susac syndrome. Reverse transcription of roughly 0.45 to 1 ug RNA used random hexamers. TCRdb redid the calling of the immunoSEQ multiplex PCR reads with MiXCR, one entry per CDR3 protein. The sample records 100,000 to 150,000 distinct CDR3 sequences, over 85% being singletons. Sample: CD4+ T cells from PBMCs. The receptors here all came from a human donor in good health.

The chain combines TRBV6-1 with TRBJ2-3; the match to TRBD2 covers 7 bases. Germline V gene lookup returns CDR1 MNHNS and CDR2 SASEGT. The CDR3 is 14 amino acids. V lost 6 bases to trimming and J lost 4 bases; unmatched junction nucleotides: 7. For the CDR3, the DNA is TGTGCCAGCAGGAGACTAGCAGCGGCAGATACGCAGTATTTT. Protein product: CASRRLAAADTQYF.

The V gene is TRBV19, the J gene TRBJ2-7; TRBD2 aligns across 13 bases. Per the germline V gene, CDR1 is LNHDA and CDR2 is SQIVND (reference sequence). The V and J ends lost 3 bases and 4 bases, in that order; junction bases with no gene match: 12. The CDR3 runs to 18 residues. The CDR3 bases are TGTGCCAGTAGTATGGAAACTAGCGGGAGGGTGGATCCGTACGAGCAGTACTTC. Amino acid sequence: CASSMETSGRVDPYEQYF.

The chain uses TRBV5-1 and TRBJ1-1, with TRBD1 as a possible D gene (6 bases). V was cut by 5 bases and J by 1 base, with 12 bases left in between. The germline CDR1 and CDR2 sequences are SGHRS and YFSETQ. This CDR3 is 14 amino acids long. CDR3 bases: TGCGCCAGCAGGTACAGGGTCGCGAACACTGAAGCTTTCTTT. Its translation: CASRYRVANTEAFF.

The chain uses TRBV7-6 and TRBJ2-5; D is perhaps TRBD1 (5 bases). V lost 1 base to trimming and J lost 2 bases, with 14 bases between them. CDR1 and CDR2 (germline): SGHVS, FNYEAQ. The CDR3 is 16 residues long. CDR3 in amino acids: CASSLGAKGIQETQYF. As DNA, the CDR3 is TGTGCCAGCAGCTTAGGGGCAAAGGGGATTCAAGAGACCCAGTACTTC. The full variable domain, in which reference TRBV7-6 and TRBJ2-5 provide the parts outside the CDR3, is GAGVSQSPRYKVTKRGQDVALRCDPISGHVSLYWYRQALGQGPEFLTYFNYEAQQDKSGLPNDRFSAERPEGSISTLTIQRTEQRDSAMYRCASSLGAKGIQETQYFGPGTRLLVL.

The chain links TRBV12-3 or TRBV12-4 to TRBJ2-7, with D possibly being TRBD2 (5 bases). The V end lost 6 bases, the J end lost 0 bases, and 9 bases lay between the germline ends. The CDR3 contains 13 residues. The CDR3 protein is CASRRRGSYEQYF. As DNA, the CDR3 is TGTGCCAGCAGAAGACGGGGCTCCTACGAGCAGTACTTC.

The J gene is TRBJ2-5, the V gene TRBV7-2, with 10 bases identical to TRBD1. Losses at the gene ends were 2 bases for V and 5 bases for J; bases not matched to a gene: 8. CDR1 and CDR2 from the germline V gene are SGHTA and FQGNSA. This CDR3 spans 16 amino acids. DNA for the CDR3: TGTGCCAGCAGCTTATCCGGGACAGGGGTTAGGGAGACCCAGTACTTC. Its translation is CASSLSGTGVRETQYF.

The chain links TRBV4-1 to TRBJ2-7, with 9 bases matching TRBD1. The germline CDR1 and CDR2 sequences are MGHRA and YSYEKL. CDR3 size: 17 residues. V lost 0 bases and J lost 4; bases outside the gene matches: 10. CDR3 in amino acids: CASSQDRGTGSEYEQYF. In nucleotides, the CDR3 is TGCGCCAGCAGCCAAGATCGGGGGACAGGGTCTGAGTACGAGCAGTACTTC.

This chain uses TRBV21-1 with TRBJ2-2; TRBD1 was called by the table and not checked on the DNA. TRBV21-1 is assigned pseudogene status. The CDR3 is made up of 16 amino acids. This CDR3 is CAAQVGQGPNTGELFF. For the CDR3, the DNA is TGTGCCGCGCAGGTCGGACAGGGTCCGAACACCGGGGAGCTGTTTTTT.

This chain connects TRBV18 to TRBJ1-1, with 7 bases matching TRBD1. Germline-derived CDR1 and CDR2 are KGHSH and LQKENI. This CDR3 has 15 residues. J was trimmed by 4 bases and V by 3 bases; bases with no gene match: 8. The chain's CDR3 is CASSPAAGGGTEAFF. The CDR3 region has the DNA TGTGCCAGCTCACCTGCGGCAGGGGGAGGCACTGAAGCTTTCTTT.

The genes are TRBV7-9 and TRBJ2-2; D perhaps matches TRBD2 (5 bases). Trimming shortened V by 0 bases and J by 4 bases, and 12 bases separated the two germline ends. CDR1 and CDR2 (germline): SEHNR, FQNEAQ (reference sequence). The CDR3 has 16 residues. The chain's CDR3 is CASSLARPTSTGELFF. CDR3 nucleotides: TGTGCCAGCAGCTTAGCTCGGCCTACTAGCACCGGGGAGCTGTTTTTT.

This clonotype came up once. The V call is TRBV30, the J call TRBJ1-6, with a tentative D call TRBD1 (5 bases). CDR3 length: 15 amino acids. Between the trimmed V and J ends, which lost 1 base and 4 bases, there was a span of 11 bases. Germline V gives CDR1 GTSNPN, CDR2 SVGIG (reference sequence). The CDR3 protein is CAWSAAGNYNSPLHF. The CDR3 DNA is TGTGCCTGGAGTGCGGCAGGGAATTATAATTCACCCCTCCACTTT.

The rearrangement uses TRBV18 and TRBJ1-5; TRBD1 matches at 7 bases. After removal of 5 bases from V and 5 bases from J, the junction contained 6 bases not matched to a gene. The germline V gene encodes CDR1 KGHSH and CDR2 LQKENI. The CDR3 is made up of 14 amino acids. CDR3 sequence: CASSAGQNYQPQHF. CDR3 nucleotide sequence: TGTGCCAGCTCAGCGGGACAGAACTATCAGCCCCAGCATTTT. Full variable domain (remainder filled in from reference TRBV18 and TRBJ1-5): NAGVMQNPRHLVRRRGQEARLRCSPMKGHSHVYWYRQLPEEGLKFMVYLQKENIIDESGMPKERFSAEFPKEGPSILRIQQVVRGDSAAYFCASSAGQNYQPQHFGDGTRLSIL.

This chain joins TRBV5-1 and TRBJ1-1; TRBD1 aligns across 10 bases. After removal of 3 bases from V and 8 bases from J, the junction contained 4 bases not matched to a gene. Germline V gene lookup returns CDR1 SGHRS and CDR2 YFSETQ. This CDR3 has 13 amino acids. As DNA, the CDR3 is TGCGCCAGCAGCTGGGGGACAGGGGCCGAAGCTTTCTTT. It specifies CASSWGTGAEAFF.

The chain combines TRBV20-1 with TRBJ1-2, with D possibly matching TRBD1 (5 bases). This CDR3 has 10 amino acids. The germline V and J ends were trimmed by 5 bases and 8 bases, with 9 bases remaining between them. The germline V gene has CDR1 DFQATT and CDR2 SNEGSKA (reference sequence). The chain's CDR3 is CSAGGAGYTF. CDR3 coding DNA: TGCAGTGCTGGTGGGGCCGGCTACACCTTC.